These T cell receptor beta chains were read from a single sample in a study of Graves' ophthalmopathy and Graves' hyperthyroidism. TCRdb itself ran the multiplex PCR reads through MiXCR, one entry per CDR3 protein. This table holds about 620,000 distinct CDR3 sequences, about 20% found once. The sequencing sample was made of peripheral blood. The receptor source for this set is a woman younger than 35 with stable Graves' hyperthyroidism. Some clones in this sample may be carry-over from other donors' samples. Each CDR3 is given with its conserved first and last residue. Each record gives: D gene, V gene, clone size, J gene, CDR3 DNA, CDR3 protein. A D gene is named only where the DNA matches it firmly. Expanded clones are given a class, and other clones once, few, many or no size at all.

.	TRBV7-2	.	TRBJ1-6	TGTGCCAGCAGCTTAACGGGGGGACTCAATTCACCCCTCCACTTT	CASSLTGGLNSPLHF
.	TRBV19	.	TRBJ1-5	TGTGCCAGTAGTACCCCGGGCGGCCGCGGGGGAAATCAGCCCCAGCATTTT	CASSTPGGRGGNQPQHF
.	TRBV27	many	TRBJ1-6	TGTGCCAGCAGTTTAGGATCAAATTCACCCCTCCACTTT	CASSLGSNSPLHF
TRBD1	TRBV20-1	.	TRBJ1-6	TGCAGTGCGCTTCCTCCCGGGACAGGGAGTTCACCCCTCCACTTT	CSALPPGTGSSPLHF
.	TRBV27	many	TRBJ1-1	TGTGCCAGCAGTCCTGCGGGAAGGAACACTGAAGCTTTCTTT	CASSPAGRNTEAFF
TRBD1	TRBV19	many	TRBJ1-5	TGTGCCAGTAGTACCGACAGGGGTCAGCCCCAGCATTTT	CASSTDRGQPQHF
.	TRBV6-5	few	TRBJ1-2	TGTGCCAGCAGTTACTCGGGCGGCCCAGGTGGCTACACCTTC	CASSYSGGPGGYTF
.	TRBV6-1	.	TRBJ2-7	TGTGCCAGCAGTCGGTTTCGGGACACTTCCTACGAGCAGTACTTC	CASSRFRDTSYEQYF
.	TRBV28	many	TRBJ1-5	TGTGCCGGGGGAGTCCAGCCCCAGCATTTT	CAGGVQPQHF
TRBD2	TRBV5-1	many	TRBJ2-7	TGCGCCAGCAGCTCGACGACTAGCGGTTACGAGCAGTACTTC	CASSSTTSGYEQYF
TRBD2	TRBV30	many	TRBJ2-5	TGTGCCTGGACCCTAGCGGGGGGTCGAGAGACCCAGTACTTC	CAWTLAGGRETQYF
.	TRBV12-3/TRBV12-4	many	TRBJ1-2	TGTGCCAGCAGGCAGACAGGTGATGGCTACACCTTC	CASRQTGDGYTF
.	TRBV11-2	many	TRBJ2-7	TGTGCCAGCAGCTTAACAGGGTCCAACGAGCAGTACTTC	CASSLTGSNEQYF
.	TRBV6-1	.	TRBJ2-2	TGTGCCAGCACGGCAGAACGGTCCGGGGAGCTGTTTTTT	CASTAERSGELFF
TRBD1	TRBV6-5	many	TRBJ2-7	TGTGCCAGCAGTCTCCCCCCGGGACAGATGAACTACGAGCAGTACTTC	CASSLPPGQMNYEQYF
.	TRBV28	few	TRBJ1-1	TGTGCCAGCAGTTTGCTGGTGGAGGGCACTGAAGCTTTCTTT	CASSLLVEGTEAFF
.	TRBV4-1	.	TRBJ2-5	TGCGCCAGCAGCCAGCCCACATTCGGTCTTAGGGTCGGGGGCGACTTTCCAAGGGAGACCCAGTACTTC	CASSQPTFGLRVGGDFPRETQYF
TRBD2	TRBV29-1	few	TRBJ2-2	TGCAGCGTTGATTGGCTAGCGGACGGGGAGCTGTTTTTT	CSVDWLADGELFF
TRBD2	TRBV15	.	TRBJ2-3	TGTGCCACCAGCAGAGGACATAGCGGGAGGGCCACAGATACGCAGTATTTT	CATSRGHSGRATDTQYF
TRBD1	TRBV6-1	many	TRBJ1-1	TGTGCCAGCAGGAATAGGGGGCTAACTGAAGCTTTCTTT	CASRNRGLTEAFF